One and the same sample provided the 27 T cell receptor beta chains below, sequenced in a study of CD8+ T cells in alopecia areata. cDNA reverse transcribed from extracted RNA served as the sequencing template. The method was immunoSEQ multiplex PCR; TCRdb's version includes in-frame clones alone and lacks a portion of them. The sample shows about 130,000 clones, roughly 50% of them seen only once. The input for sequencing was CD8+ T cells sorted from blood, taken at week 0. All receptors derive from a human donor with alopecia areata.

This chain uses TRBV10-1 with TRBJ2-5; D is unclear. The V and J ends lost 0 bases and 5 bases respectively, with 7 bases between them. This CDR3 region has 13 residues. The germline V gene encodes CDR1 WNHNN and CDR2 SYGVQD (reference sequence). Written as DNA, the CDR3 is TGCGCCAGCAGTGAGTCCTCCGAGGAGACCCAGTACTTC. Translation gives CASSESSEETQYF.

This clone occurred a few times. The rearrangement links TRBV29-1 to TRBJ1-6, with D maybe TRBD1 (5 bases). V was cut by 8 bases and J by 5 bases, with 13 bases left in between. This CDR3 comprises 13 residues. Germline assignment: CDR1 SQVTM and CDR2 ANQGSEA. CDR3 residues: CSTLGGDNSPLHF. CDR3 sequence (DNA): TGCAGCACACTAGGAGGGGATAATTCACCCCTCCACTTT. Supplemented by reference TRBV29-1 and TRBJ1-6, the full variable domain reads SAVISQKPSRDICQRGTSLTIQCQVDSQVTMMFWYRQQPGQSLTLIATANQGSEATYESGFVIDKFPISRPNLTFSTLTVSNMSPEDSSIYLCSTLGGDNSPLHFGNGTRLTVT.

This clone has only a few counts. The gene calls are TRBV29-1 and TRBJ2-1; D ambiguous. This CDR3 is built from 16 residues. Deletions cut 6 bases from V and 3 bases from J, with 21 bases between. CDR1 is SQVTM, CDR2 ANQGSEA, per germline. The CDR3 reads CSVKVEVQAIYNEQFF. The CDR3 coding sequence is TGCAGCGTCAAGGTTGAGGTCCAGGCCATCTACAATGAGCAGTTCTTC.

This clone was detected only a few times. The chain links TRBV5-1 to TRBJ2-7; D is unclear. Trimming took 2 bases from V and 4 from J, leaving 7 bases between them. Germline CDR1 and CDR2: SGHRS and YFSETQ. The CDR3 has 12 residues. CDR3 region: CASSLDGYEQYF. The CDR3 nucleotides are TGCGCCAGCAGCTTAGACGGATACGAGCAGTACTTC.

The chain combines TRBV11-2 with TRBJ2-2; D might be TRBD2 (6 bases). Germline CDR1 and CDR2: SGHAT and FQNNGV. V dropped 0 bases and J dropped 4 bases, with 15 bases sitting between them. The CDR3 loop spans 17 amino acids. Here the CDR3 DNA reads TGTGCCAGCAGCTTAGATTGGTTGGGGGGTCGCACCGGGGAGCTGTTTTTT. Translated, it gives CASSLDWLGGRTGELFF.

This clone was seen a few times. The genes are TRBV20-1 and TRBJ1-2, with D hard to call. The CDR3 is 11 residues long. The V gene lost 4 bases and the J gene lost 4 bases, with 7 bases spanning the gap. Germline V gene sequence: CDR1 DFQATT, CDR2 SNEGSKA (reference sequence). CDR3 nucleotide sequence: TGCAGTGCTACGAAGCCCTATGGCTACACCTTC. It encodes CSATKPYGYTF.

This rearrangement joins TRBV2 to TRBJ2-7; D is uncertain. Per germline, CDR1 SNHLY and CDR2 FYNNEI. CDR3 length equals 13 residues. The ends were cut back, 1 base at V and 4 bases at J, with 8 bases in the middle. CDR3 sequence: CASSEEPWYEQYF. CDR3 in DNA: TGTGCCAGCAGTGAAGAGCCGTGGTACGAGCAGTACTTC.

The chain links TRBV30 to TRBJ2-7; D is uncertain. Looked up from germline, CDR1 is GTSNPN and CDR2 is SVGIG (reference sequence). V lost 5 bases and J lost 3, with 5 bases in between. The CDR3 is 10 amino acids. CDR3 protein: CAWGRYEQYF. The CDR3 DNA reads as TGTGCCTGGGGGCGCTACGAGCAGTACTTC. Looking up the rest from reference TRBV30 and TRBJ2-7 gives the full variable domain: SQTIHQWPATLVQPVGSPLSLECTVEGTSNPNLYWYRQAAGRGLQLLFYSVGIGQISSEVPQNLSASRPQDRQFILSSKKLLLSDSGFYLCAWGRYEQYFGPGTRLTVT.

This clone was counted only a few times. This sequence joins TRBV4-2 and TRBJ1-1, with D uncertain. The germline V gene encodes CDR1 LGHNA and CDR2 YNFKEQ. The CDR3 runs to 16 residues. Trimming removed 2 bases from V and 2 bases from J, with 15 bases in between. The CDR3 spells CASSQNARRGNTEAFF. CDR3 coding DNA: TGTGCCAGCAGCCAAAACGCCCGGCGGGGTAACACTGAAGCTTTCTTT.

The chain recombines TRBV30 with TRBJ2-3; the D gene is possibly TRBD1 (5 bases). Per germline, CDR1 GTSNPN and CDR2 SVGIG (reference sequence). Between the trimmed V and J ends, which lost 5 bases and 2 bases, there was a span of 17 bases. The CDR3 is 15 residues long. CDR3 amino acids: CAWVDRRDNTDTQYF. The CDR3 DNA sequence: TGTGCCTGGGTCGACAGAAGGGATAACACAGATACGCAGTATTTT.

The J gene is TRBJ2-7, the V gene TRBV6-5; possible D gene TRBD1, 5 bases. The CDR3 has 12 residues. The V end lost 5 bases, the J end lost 3 bases, and 8 bases lay between the germline ends. Germline CDR1 reads MNHEY; CDR2 reads SVGAGI. CDR3 region: CASSEGDYEQYF. The CDR3 region has the DNA TGTGCCAGCAGTGAAGGGGACTACGAGCAGTACTTC.

V and J are TRBV7-2 and TRBJ2-1, with D possibly matching TRBD2 (5 bases). CDR1 and CDR2 (germline): SGHTA, FQGNSA. CDR3 length: 12 residues. CDR3 amino acids: CVSGYSYNEQFF. In DNA form, the CDR3 reads TGTGTTTCGGGGTACTCCTACAATGAGCAGTTCTTC.

The chain joins TRBV13 to TRBJ2-3; 9 bases fit TRBD2. J was trimmed by 0 bases and V by 2 bases; bases with no gene match: 3. CDR3 size: 16 residues. Germline V CDR1 and CDR2: PRHDT, FYEKMQ (reference sequence). The CDR3 DNA sequence: TGTGCCAGCAGCTTATCGGGACTAGCAAGCACAGATACGCAGTATTTT. It encodes CASSLSGLASTDTQYF.

The genes are TRBV6-5 and TRBJ2-2; a weak D match, TRBD2 (5 bases). Germline values: CDR1 MNHEY, CDR2 SVGAGI. Trimming took 6 bases from V and 9 from J, leaving 11 bases between them. The CDR3 spans 12 residues. This chain's CDR3 is CASSQPGRELFF. CDR3 bases: TGTGCCAGCAGCCAGCCGGGGAGGGAGCTGTTTTTT.

Here the CDR3 reads CASSFETGITEAFF. CDR3 DNA sequence: TGTGCCAGCAGCTTTGAGACAGGGATCACTGAAGCTTTCTTT. The chain joins TRBV5-6 to TRBJ1-1; TRBD1 aligns across 7 bases. This CDR3 has 14 residues. Trimming removed 2 bases from V and 4 bases from J; junction bases left unmatched: 5. Germline V gene data show CDR1 as SGHDT and CDR2 as YYEEEE.

This chain connects TRBV4-1 to TRBJ1-2; D uncertain. V shed 1 base and J shed 2 bases, with 11 bases lying between them. The CDR3 spans 15 residues. The germline V gene has CDR1 MGHRA and CDR2 YSYEKL. The CDR3 coding sequence is TGCGCCAGCAGCCAAGTTGGGCTGTTAAACTATGGCTACACCTTC. It encodes CASSQVGLLNYGYTF.

The chain uses TRBV13 and TRBJ2-7; possible D gene TRBD1, 5 bases. In germline, CDR1 is PRHDT, CDR2 FYEKMQ (reference sequence). The V end was cut by 4 bases, the J end by 3 bases, with 19 bases between. The CDR3 sequence is 16 residues long. The CDR3 protein is CASSSLRGLHLYEQYF. DNA for the CDR3: TGTGCCAGCAGCTCCTTAAGGGGCCTCCACCTCTACGAGCAGTACTTC.

This clone was seen once. The chain carries TRBV7-9 and TRBJ2-3; D uncertain. The CDR3 is made up of 16 amino acids. The germline V gene has CDR1 SEHNR and CDR2 FQNEAQ (reference sequence). Trimming cost V 5 bases and J 1 base, with 16 bases left between them. CDR3 in amino acids: CASSASVADGTDTQYF. In DNA form, the CDR3 reads TGTGCCAGCAGCGCCTCCGTAGCTGACGGCACAGATACGCAGTATTTT.

CDR3 loop: CASSYAGQETQYF. CDR3 nucleotides: TGTGCCAGCAGTTACGCCGGCCAAGAGACCCAGTACTTC. The chain uses TRBV6-5 and TRBJ2-5, with no clear D. With 2 bases removed from V and 1 base from J, the gap between germline ends came to 5 bases. The germline V gene has CDR1 MNHEY and CDR2 SVGAGI. The CDR3 runs 13 residues.

The genes are TRBV19 and TRBJ1-1; unclear D gene. Between the trimmed V and J ends, which lost 7 bases and 4 bases, there was a span of 16 bases. Germline V gene sequence: CDR1 LNHDA, CDR2 SQIVND (reference sequence). CDR3 size: 14 residues. CDR3 region: CASTTGLLGTEAFF. The CDR3 coding sequence is TGTGCCAGTACCACCGGGCTCCTAGGCACTGAAGCTTTCTTT.

This chain links TRBV23-1 with TRBJ1-3; no clear D. TRBV23-1 is an open reading frame, and its role is uncertain. Trimming stripped 2 bases from V and 6 bases from J, with 5 bases between. The CDR3 runs 12 residues. CDR3 nucleotides: TGCGCCAGCAGTCAAAACTCAAACACCATATATTTT. Amino acids: CASSQNSNTIYF.

In this sample, this clone turned up many times. The J gene is TRBJ2-7, the V gene TRBV7-3, with D tentatively TRBD2 (6 bases). CDR1 and CDR2 (germline): SGHTA, FQGTGA. The CDR3 loop spans 13 amino acids. Trimming took 5 bases from V and 3 from J, leaving 11 bases between them. CDR3 region: CASSAGTGYEQYF. For the CDR3, the DNA is TGTGCCAGCAGCGCCGGGACTGGCTACGAGCAGTACTTC.

The V and J genes are TRBV4-1 and TRBJ1-5, with TRBD1 matching 7 bases. Trimming removed 2 bases from V and 7 bases from J; junction bases left unmatched: 5. Per the germline V gene, CDR1 is MGHRA and CDR2 is YSYEKL. The CDR3 loop spans 14 amino acids. The CDR3 reads CASSQPGQIQPQHF. CDR3 in DNA: TGCGCCAGCAGCCAACCGGGACAGATACAGCCCCAGCATTTT.

V is TRBV30 and J is TRBJ2-3; D gene uncertain. V was trimmed by 0 bases and J by 2 bases, leaving 6 bases between them. Germline V gives CDR1 GTSNPN, CDR2 SVGIG (reference sequence). The CDR3 contains 13 residues. This chain's CDR3 is CAWSVQNTDTQYF. The CDR3 DNA sequence: TGTGCCTGGAGTGTTCAAAACACAGATACGCAGTATTTT.

The CDR3 DNA is TGTGCCAGCATCACTCGGGATCAAGGGCATTTT. Encoded protein: CASITRDQGHF. The chain uses TRBV6-5 and TRBJ1-5; no clear D. The CDR3 runs to 11 residues. The V gene's germline CDR1 is MNHEY and CDR2 SVGAGI. Trimming removed 7 bases from V and 15 bases from J, with 16 bases in between.

In this sample, this clone turned up a few times. The genes are TRBV2 and TRBJ2-6; D assignment may be TRBD1 or TRBD2 (5 bases each). Germline V gene sequence: CDR1 SNHLY, CDR2 FYNNEI. Trimming took off 2 bases at V and 0 bases at J, with 11 bases between the two ends. The CDR3 is made up of 17 amino acids. The CDR3 DNA reads as TGTGCCAGCAGTGAATGGGACGGCTTCTCTGGGGCCAACGTCCTGACTTTC. Translated, it gives CASSEWDGFSGANVLTF.

The sample holds a few counts of this clone. V and J are TRBV6-5 and TRBJ1-1; no reliable D call. Germline CDR1 is MNHEY and CDR2 is SVGAGI. Trimming took 0 bases from V and 4 from J, leaving 12 bases between them. There are 15 residues in the CDR3. The chain's CDR3 is CASSYSVVGGTEAFF. CDR3 bases: TGTGCCAGCAGTTACTCGGTTGTAGGAGGCACTGAAGCTTTCTTT.